Each of the 9 T cell receptor beta chains below was sequenced from the same sample in a study of T-cell reconstitution after alpha-beta-depleted transplantation in children. Unique molecular identifiers were built into the TCRbeta library. A single record per CDR3 protein comes from TCRdb applying MiXCR to the PCR reads. Altogether approximately 270,000 distinct CDR3 sequences are present, around 25% being singletons, with the ten largest covering 4% to 6%. Source: PBMCs, mostly from graft donor cells, taken 360 days after TCRalphabeta/CD19-depleted stem cell transplant. The receptors derive from a female patient aged 2-9 years who had a stem cell transplant for congenital amegakaryocytic thrombocytopenia, so the T cells may come from the graft donor.

The chain recombines TRBV12-3 or TRBV12-4 with TRBJ2-1; 7 nucleotides agree with TRBD1. This CDR3 spans 16 amino acids. J was trimmed by 7 bases and V by 4 bases; bases with no gene match: 13. CDR3 sequence reads: CASSSSFRGLLNEQFF. The CDR3 coding sequence is TGTGCCAGCAGTTCCAGTTTTAGGGGGCTCCTAAATGAGCAGTTCTTC.

The chain carries TRBV7-8 and TRBJ2-7; D is possibly TRBD1 (6 bases). This CDR3 spans 15 amino acids. The V gene lost 0 bases and the J gene lost 2 bases, with 11 bases spanning the gap. Germline V gene lookup returns CDR1 SGHVS and CDR2 FQNEAQ. Here the CDR3 reads CASSLARQGPYEQYF. As DNA, the CDR3 is TGTGCCAGCAGCTTAGCGAGGCAGGGGCCCTACGAGCAGTACTTC.

The chain employs TRBV7-2 and TRBJ1-6, with D unresolved. With 1 base removed from V and 8 bases from J, the gap between germline ends came to 18 bases. CDR3 length equals 17 residues. Germline values: CDR1 SGHTA, CDR2 FQGNSA. CDR3 DNA: TGTGCCAGCAGCTTAGTTATTTCTTACTTAGGGTATTCACCCCTCCACTTT. It specifies CASSLVISYLGYSPLHF.

The chain carries TRBV28 and TRBJ1-4; D might be TRBD1 (6 bases). This CDR3 is built from 16 residues. The germline CDR1 and CDR2 sequences are MDHEN and SYDVKM. Trimming left V 5 bases short and J 0 bases short, with 13 bases between. CDR3 region: CASSRNQGTTNEKLFF. The CDR3 DNA reads as TGTGCCAGCAGTCGGAATCAGGGGACAACTAATGAAAAACTGTTTTTT.

Regarding this clonotype: With a much larger clone just one base away, this may be a read error. The chain uses TRBV7-6 and TRBJ2-7; D is perhaps TRBD1 (6 bases). Germline loops: CDR1 SGHVS, CDR2 FNYEAQ. The germline V and J ends were trimmed by 2 bases and 3 bases, with 8 bases remaining between them. CDR3 length equals 13 residues. CDR3 in amino acids: CASSLTGNYEQYF. The CDR3, as DNA: TGTGCCAGCAGCTTAACAGGGAACTACGAGCAGTACTTC.

The V and J genes are TRBV6-5 and TRBJ2-7; possibly TRBD2 for D (5 bases). This CDR3 is 15 amino acids long. V lost 0 bases, J lost 5 bases, and 14 bases lay in between. The germline CDR1 and CDR2 sequences are MNHEY and SVGAGI. CDR3 nucleotides: TGTGCCAGCAGTTACTCGAACAAGGGAGTCAACGAGCAGTACTTC. Its translation is CASSYSNKGVNEQYF.

The table lists this clonotype with a few counts. The chain recombines TRBV3-1 with TRBJ2-2; no reliable D call. Trimming shortened V by 0 bases and J by 5 bases, and 4 bases separated the two germline ends. This CDR3 spans 13 amino acids. The germline V gene encodes CDR1 LGHDT and CDR2 YNNKEL (reference sequence). The CDR3 DNA reads as TGTGCCAGCAGCCAAGATTTAACCGGGGAGCTGTTTTTT. It codes for CASSQDLTGELFF.

The CDR3 sequence is CASSLRPEKETQYF. DNA of the CDR3: TGTGCCAGCAGTTTAAGGCCAGAAAAAGAGACCCAGTACTTC. The chain links TRBV12-3 or TRBV12-4 to TRBJ2-5; D uncertain. This CDR3 is 14 amino acids long. V was cut by 2 bases and J by 3 bases, with 10 bases left in between.

This clonotype was found many times. The chain employs TRBV5-1 and TRBJ2-2; D ambiguous. The CDR3 is 14 amino acids. Germline loops: CDR1 SGHRS, CDR2 YFSETQ. V lost 0 bases and J 5 bases, leaving 8 bases between the germline ends. The CDR3 DNA reads TGCGCCAGCAGCTTGGAAGGGCAGACCGGGGAGCTGTTTTTT. Its protein is CASSLEGQTGELFF.